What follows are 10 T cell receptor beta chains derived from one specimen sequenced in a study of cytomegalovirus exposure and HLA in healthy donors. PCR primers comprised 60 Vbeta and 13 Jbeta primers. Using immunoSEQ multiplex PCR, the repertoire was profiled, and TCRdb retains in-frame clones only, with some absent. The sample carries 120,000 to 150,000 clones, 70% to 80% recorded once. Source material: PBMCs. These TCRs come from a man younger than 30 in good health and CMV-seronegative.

CDR3 amino acids: CASSSYSGVTDEQFF. CDR3 bases: TGTGCCAGCAGCTCCTATAGCGGGGTGACCGATGAGCAGTTCTTC. The chain recombines TRBV7-3 with TRBJ2-1; 8 bases agree with TRBD2. The CDR3 covers 15 residues. J lost 8 bases, V lost 4 bases, and 10 bases had no gene match. CDR1 and CDR2 from the germline V gene are SGHTA and FQGTGA.

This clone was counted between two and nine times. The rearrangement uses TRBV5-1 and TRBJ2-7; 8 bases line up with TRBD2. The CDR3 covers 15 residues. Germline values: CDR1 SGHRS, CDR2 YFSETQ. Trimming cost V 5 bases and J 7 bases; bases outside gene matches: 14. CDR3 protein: CASSRAGTRAGEQYF. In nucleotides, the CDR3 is TGCGCCAGCAGTCGGGCCGGGACTAGGGCTGGGGAGCAGTACTTC.

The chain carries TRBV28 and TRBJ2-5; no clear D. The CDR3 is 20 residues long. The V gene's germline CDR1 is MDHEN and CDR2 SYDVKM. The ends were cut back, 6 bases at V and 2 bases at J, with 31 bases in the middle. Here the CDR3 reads CASSPTTPDGALPGQETQYF. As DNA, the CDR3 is TGTGCCAGCAGCCCGACCACACCCGACGGAGCCCTACCCGGTCAAGAGACCCAGTACTTC. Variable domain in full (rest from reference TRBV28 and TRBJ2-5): DVKVTQSSRYLVKRTGEKVFLECVQDMDHENMFWYRQDPGLGLRLIYFSYDVKMKEKGDIPEGYSVSREKKERFSLILESASTNQTSMYLCASSPTTPDGALPGQETQYFGPGTRLLVL.

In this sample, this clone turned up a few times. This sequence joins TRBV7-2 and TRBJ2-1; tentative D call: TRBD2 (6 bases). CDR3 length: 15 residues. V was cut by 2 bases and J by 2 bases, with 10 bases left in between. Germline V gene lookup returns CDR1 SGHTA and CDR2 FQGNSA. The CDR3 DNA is TGTGCCAGCAGCTTATTTAGGAGGGCCTACAATGAGCAGTTCTTC. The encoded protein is CASSLFRRAYNEQFF.

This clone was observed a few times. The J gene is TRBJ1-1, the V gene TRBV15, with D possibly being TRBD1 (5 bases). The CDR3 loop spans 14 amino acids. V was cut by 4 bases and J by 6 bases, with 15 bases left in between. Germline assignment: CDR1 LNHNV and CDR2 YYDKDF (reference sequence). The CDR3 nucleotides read TGTGCCACCAGCATGGGGGGAGGTCGGCCTGAAGCTTTCTTT. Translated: CATSMGGGRPEAFF.

The CDR3 is CASSLTPDTYEQYF. The CDR3 DNA reads TGTGCCAGCAGCTTGACCCCAGACACCTACGAGCAGTACTTC. This rearrangement joins TRBV5-4 to TRBJ2-7, with no clear D. V was cut by 1 base and J by 2 bases, with 10 bases left in between. The CDR3 extends over 14 amino acids. The germline V gene encodes CDR1 SGHNT and CDR2 YYREEE (reference sequence).

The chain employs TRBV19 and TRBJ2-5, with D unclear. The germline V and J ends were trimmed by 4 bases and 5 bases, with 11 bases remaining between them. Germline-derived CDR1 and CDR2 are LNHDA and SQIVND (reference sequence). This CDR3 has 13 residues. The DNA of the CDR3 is TGTGCCAGTAGTAGGGCATCTGGGGAGACCCAGTACTTC. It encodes CASSRASGETQYF.

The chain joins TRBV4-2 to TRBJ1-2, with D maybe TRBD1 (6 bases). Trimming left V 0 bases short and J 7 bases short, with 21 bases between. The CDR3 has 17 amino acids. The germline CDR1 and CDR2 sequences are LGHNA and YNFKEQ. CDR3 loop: CASSQEINRGGAGGYTF. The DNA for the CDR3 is TGTGCCAGCAGCCAAGAAATTAATCGAGGGGGGGCAGGTGGCTACACCTTC.

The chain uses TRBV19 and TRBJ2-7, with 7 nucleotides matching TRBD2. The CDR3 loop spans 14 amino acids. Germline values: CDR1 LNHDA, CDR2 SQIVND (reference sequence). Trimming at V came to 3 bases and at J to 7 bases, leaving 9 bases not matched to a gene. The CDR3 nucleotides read TGTGCCAGTAGTATCACTAGCGTCTCGGCGGAGCAGTACTTC. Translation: CASSITSVSAEQYF.

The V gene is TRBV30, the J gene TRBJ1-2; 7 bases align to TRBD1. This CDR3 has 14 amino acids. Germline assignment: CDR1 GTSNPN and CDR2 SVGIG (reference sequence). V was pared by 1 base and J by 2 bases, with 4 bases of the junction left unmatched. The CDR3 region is CAWSAPGGNYGYTF. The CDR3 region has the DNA TGTGCCTGGAGTGCGCCAGGGGGAAACTATGGCTACACCTTC. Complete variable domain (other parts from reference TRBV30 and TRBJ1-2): SQTIHQWPATLVQPVGSPLSLECTVEGTSNPNLYWYRQAAGRGLQLLFYSVGIGQISSEVPQNLSASRPQDRQFILSSKKLLLSDSGFYLCAWSAPGGNYGYTFGSGTRLTVV.